The 22 T cell receptor beta chains presented below share a single source sample, sequenced in a study of blood T cell repertoires in COVID-19. Generated by immunoSEQ multiplex PCR, the TCRdb table keeps only in-frame clones and is missing some. The repertoire includes approximately 120,000 clones, over 70% of them detected once, and 6% to 7% sits in the top ten. The specimen was peripheral blood. The receptors stem from a woman in her fifties or sixties with acute or convalescent COVID-19.

The V and J genes are TRBV11-2 and TRBJ1-1, with D unresolved. Trimming pared 5 bases from V and 3 bases from J, leaving 10 bases between. Germline V lookup: CDR1 SGHAT, CDR2 FQNNGV. The CDR3 sequence is 13 residues long. The CDR3 region is CASSLGEYTEAFF. The CDR3 DNA sequence: TGTGCCAGCAGCCTGGGAGAGTACACTGAAGCTTTCTTT.

This clone appeared a single time. The chain uses TRBV12-3 or TRBV12-4 and TRBJ2-2; D uncertain. The CDR3 spans 13 residues. V dropped 10 bases and J dropped 5 bases, with 14 bases sitting between them. The CDR3 loop reads CAIANGYTGELFF. In nucleotides, the CDR3 is TGTGCCATTGCGAACGGGTATACCGGGGAGCTGTTTTTT.

The chain carries TRBV19 and TRBJ1-2, with a tentative D call TRBD1 (6 bases). CDR3 length: 14 residues. The germline V gene has CDR1 LNHDA and CDR2 SQIVND (reference sequence). V was trimmed by 7 bases and J by 4 bases, leaving 16 bases between them. CDR3 residues: CASTSSQGPYGYTF. CDR3 in DNA: TGTGCCAGTACCTCCTCACAGGGCCCCTATGGCTACACCTTC.

The CDR3 DNA follows: TGTGCCAGTAGTAGCCAGGGGGAAGGCAATCAGCCCCAGCATTTT. Amino acids: CASSSQGEGNQPQHF. The V call is TRBV19, the J call TRBJ1-5; 7 bases are shared with TRBD1. Trimming cost V 4 bases and J 2 bases; bases outside gene matches: 5. CDR1 is LNHDA, CDR2 SQIVND, per germline (reference sequence). The CDR3 length is 15 residues.

This CDR3 is CASSSGIETDGYTF. The CDR3 nucleotides read TGCGCCAGCAGCTCGGGGATAGAGACGGATGGCTACACCTTC. The chain has TRBV5-1 and TRBJ1-2; D gene ambiguous. This CDR3 contains 14 residues. V lost 3 bases, J lost 6 bases, and 15 bases lay in between. Germline V CDR1 and CDR2: SGHRS, YFSETQ. Together with reference TRBV5-1 and TRBJ1-2, the CDR3 gives the full variable domain: KAGVTQTPRYLIKTRGQQVTLSCSPISGHRSVSWYQQTPGQGLQFLFEYFSETQRNKGNFPGRFSGRQFSNSRSEMNVSTLELGDSALYLCASSSGIETDGYTFGSGTRLTVV.

J is TRBJ2-7 and V is TRBV5-6, with a weak D call TRBD1 (6 bases). The CDR3 contains 14 residues. V lost 0 bases and J 0 bases, leaving 7 bases between the germline ends. Germline V gene data show CDR1 as SGHDT and CDR2 as YYEEEE. The CDR3 sequence is CASSLGGLSYEQYF. CDR3 DNA sequence: TGTGCCAGCAGCTTGGGGGGGCTCTCCTACGAGCAGTACTTC.

V and J are TRBV18 and TRBJ2-7; no reliable D call. V dropped 4 bases and J dropped 7 bases, with 14 bases sitting between them. There are 13 residues in the CDR3. In germline, CDR1 is KGHSH, CDR2 LQKENI. CDR3 sequence reads: CASSQNYPTEQYF. The CDR3 DNA reads as TGTGCCAGCTCACAAAATTACCCTACGGAGCAGTACTTC.

This clone was seen only a few times. This chain joins TRBV5-5 and TRBJ1-3; TRBD1 matches 9 bases. Germline V CDR1 and CDR2: SGHKS, YYEKEE (reference sequence). The CDR3 length is 16 residues. V shed 4 bases, J shed 0 bases, and the junction held 5 bases outside the gene matches. The CDR3 spells CASSDGTGISGNTIYF. The CDR3 DNA follows: TGTGCCAGCAGCGACGGGACAGGGATCTCTGGAAACACCATATATTTT.

The DNA of the CDR3 is TGCGCCAGCAGCCAAGAAGGTGACGGGGGGAAAACCCCCGGGGAGCTGTTTTTT. This encodes CASSQEGDGGKTPGELFF. The genes are TRBV4-1 and TRBJ2-2, with 7 bases identical to TRBD2. Germline V lookup: CDR1 MGHRA, CDR2 YSYEKL. V dropped 0 bases and J dropped 6; count of bases not matched to a gene: 13. This CDR3 has 18 residues.

This chain joins TRBV7-3 and TRBJ2-1, with 12 bases matching TRBD1. This CDR3 spans 16 amino acids. The junction had 8 bases not matched to a gene; V was cut back by 1 base and J by 10 bases. CDR1 is SGHTA and CDR2 is FQGTGA in the germline V gene. As DNA, the CDR3 is TGTGCCAGCAGCTTAAATTCCGGGACAGGGGGCAGGGAGCAGTTCTTC. Its protein is CASSLNSGTGGREQFF.

This clone occurred a few times. This chain links TRBV5-1 with TRBJ1-1; D unresolved. CDR3 length: 15 amino acids. V lost 4 bases and J lost 1, with 14 bases in between. In germline, CDR1 is SGHRS, CDR2 YFSETQ. CDR3 sequence (DNA): TGCGCCAGCAGCCCCCCGGGGAGCGGGAACACTGAAGCTTTCTTT. Translated, it gives CASSPPGSGNTEAFF.

This sequence joins TRBV24-1 and TRBJ1-5, with no clear D. The CDR3 covers 14 residues. From germline, CDR1 is KGHDR and CDR2 SFDVKD. Deletions cut 12 bases from V and 3 bases from J, with 17 bases between. In DNA form, the CDR3 reads TGTGCCTCCCGACATGCAGGCCCCAATCAGCCCCAGCATTTT. Its translation is CASRHAGPNQPQHF.

This rearrangement joins TRBV12-3 or TRBV12-4 to TRBJ1-2; the D is unclear. The length of the CDR3 is 12 residues. V dropped 4 bases and J dropped 2 bases, with 5 bases sitting between them. The chain's CDR3 is CASSSINYGYTF. CDR3 DNA sequence: TGTGCCAGCAGTTCTATCAACTATGGCTACACCTTC.

This clone was seen a few times. The chain joins TRBV6-6 to TRBJ1-2; 10 positions match TRBD1. Germline values: CDR1 MNHNY, CDR2 SVGAGI (reference sequence). This CDR3 has 14 amino acids. With V trimmed by 5 bases and J by 6 bases, 6 bases remained unmatched. The CDR3 DNA reads as TGTGCCAGCAGTCCCGGGACAGGGGCAAATGGCTACACCTTC. Amino acid sequence: CASSPGTGANGYTF.

The genes are TRBV10-1 and TRBJ2-3; TRBD1 matches 8 bases. V lost 8 bases and J lost 0; bases outside the gene matches: 1. The CDR3 extends over 13 amino acids. Per the germline V gene, CDR1 is WNHNN and CDR2 is SYGVQD (reference sequence). The CDR3 DNA reads TGCGCCAGCGGACAGGGTAGCACAGATACGCAGTATTTT. This codes for CASGQGSTDTQYF.

This clone came up once. Distinct nucleotide sequences in the sample also encode this CDR3. This chain links TRBV6-5 with TRBJ2-7; possibly TRBD1 for D (5 bases). Germline values: CDR1 MNHEY, CDR2 SVGAGI. V dropped 7 bases and J dropped 2 bases, with 12 bases sitting between them. The CDR3 has 13 residues. CDR3 loop: CASTRQGTYEQYF. The CDR3 DNA is TGTGCCAGCACCCGGCAGGGAACCTACGAGCAGTACTTC.

This clone appeared once. The rearrangement links TRBV10-1 to TRBJ2-2, with 9 positions matching TRBD1. Germline V CDR1 and CDR2: WNHNN, SYGVQD (reference sequence). This CDR3 has 16 amino acids. J lost 5 bases, V lost 4 bases, and 8 bases had no gene match. This CDR3 is CASSGLGQGETGELFF. DNA of the CDR3: TGCGCCAGCAGTGGTTTGGGACAGGGCGAAACCGGGGAGCTGTTTTTT.

The gene calls are TRBV10-3 and TRBJ1-5; 8 bases match TRBD1. Per germline, CDR1 ENHRY and CDR2 SYGVKD. This CDR3 is 13 amino acids long. V was clipped by 4 bases and J by 7 bases; unmatched bases: 3. The CDR3 region is CAISGTGLQPQHF. CDR3 coding DNA: TGTGCCATCAGTGGGACAGGGTTACAGCCCCAGCATTTT.

This chain links TRBV11-2 with TRBJ2-1, with 10 bases aligning to TRBD2. The CDR3 has 16 residues. V was clipped by 1 base and J by 7 bases; unmatched bases: 7. Germline-derived CDR1 and CDR2 are SGHAT and FQNNGV. The CDR3 bases are TGTGCCAGCAGCTTAGGGACCAGCGGGGGGGCGAATGAGCAGTTCTTC. Translating it yields CASSLGTSGGANEQFF.

The gene calls are TRBV2 and TRBJ2-1; TRBD2 agrees at 8 bases. Germline CDR1 SNHLY, CDR2 FYNNEI. Germline trimming cut 4 bases from V and 2 bases from J; bases unmatched to any gene: 4. The CDR3 is made up of 15 amino acids. The CDR3: CASSASGGAYNEQFF. As DNA, the CDR3 is TGTGCCAGCAGTGCCTCCGGGGGGGCCTACAATGAGCAGTTCTTC.

In DNA, the CDR3 is TGTGCCAGCAGCTTAGGCGGTTACAACAGAAACACCATATATTTT. Residues: CASSLGGYNRNTIYF. The chain employs TRBV7-9 and TRBJ1-3, with D unresolved. Trimming pared 1 base from V and 5 bases from J, leaving 12 bases between. Germline V lookup: CDR1 SEHNR, CDR2 FQNEAQ (reference sequence). The length of the CDR3 is 15 residues. Looking up the rest from reference TRBV7-9 and TRBJ1-3 gives the full variable domain: DTGVSQNPRHKITKRGQNVTFRCDPISEHNRLYWYRQTLGQGPEFLTYFQNEAQLEKSRLLSDRFSAERPKGSFSTLEIQRTEQGDSAMYLCASSLGGYNRNTIYFGEGSWLTVV.

The chain uses TRBV11-2 and TRBJ2-5; a weak D match, TRBD1 (5 bases). Germline assignment: CDR1 SGHAT and CDR2 FQNNGV. V was clipped by 0 bases and J by 4 bases, with 12 bases between them. CDR3 length: 15 residues. CDR3 nucleotides: TGTGCCAGCAGCTTAGATCCGCAGGGTAGAGAGACCCAGTACTTC. Residues: CASSLDPQGRETQYF.